The 6 T cell receptor beta chains below were found in one sample sequenced in a study of blood T cell repertoires in COVID-19. The method was immunoSEQ multiplex PCR; TCRdb's version includes in-frame clones alone and lacks a portion of them. Seen here are 350,000 to 400,000 clones, 75% to 90% observed once, and the top ten hold more than 0.8%. Sequencing input: PBMCs or T cells enriched from blood (not recorded which). Receptors originate from a man younger than 35 who had recovered from COVID-19.

This chain uses TRBV4-1 with TRBJ2-5; D is uncertain. V was pared by 3 bases and J by 2 bases, with 13 bases between. The CDR3 covers 15 residues. Looked up from germline, CDR1 is MGHRA and CDR2 is YSYEKL. CDR3 sequence: CASSQETMRQETQYF. Written as DNA, the CDR3 is TGCGCCAGCAGCCAGGAAACCATGAGGCAAGAGACCCAGTACTTC.

The gene calls are TRBV28 and TRBJ2-4; possibly TRBD1 for D (7 bases). The germline V gene has CDR1 MDHEN and CDR2 SYDVKM. The CDR3 contains 13 residues. V lost 3 bases, J lost 9 bases, and 12 bases lay in between. CDR3 bases: TGTGCCAGCAGTTTTCAGGGGGGCGGCATTCAGTACTTC. It encodes CASSFQGGGIQYF.

In DNA form, the CDR3 reads TGTGCCAGCAGCCGCCCATCGGTGACAGATACGCAGTATTTT. Translation: CASSRPSVTDTQYF. This chain joins TRBV7-3 and TRBJ2-3; D is uncertain. Germline V gene data show CDR1 as SGHTA and CDR2 as FQGTGA. This CDR3 is built from 14 residues. Trimming removed 5 bases from V and 3 bases from J, with 12 bases in between. Full variable domain (remainder filled in from reference TRBV7-3 and TRBJ2-3): GAGVSQTPSNKVTEKGKYVELRCDPISGHTALYWYRQSLGQGPEFLIYFQGTGAADDSGLPNDRFFAVRPEGSVSTLKIQRTERGDSAVYLCASSRPSVTDTQYFGPGTRLTVL.

The V call is TRBV7-6, the J call TRBJ1-3; D is perhaps TRBD1 (5 bases). The CDR3 extends over 15 amino acids. Trimming removed 4 bases at V and 1 base at J, with 11 bases between. The germline CDR1 and CDR2 sequences are SGHVS and FNYEAQ. The CDR3 region is CASSWQGLSGNTIYF. In DNA form, the CDR3 reads TGTGCCAGCAGCTGGCAGGGACTATCTGGAAACACCATATATTTT.

This clone was observed a single time. The chain couples TRBV3-1 (or the pseudogene TRBV3-2) to TRBJ2-5, with 8 bases that match TRBD2. Germline CDR1 reads LGHDT; CDR2 reads YNNKEL (reference sequence). The CDR3 sequence is 14 residues long. J was trimmed by 5 bases and V by 2 bases; bases with no gene match: 4. CDR3 amino acids: CASSQRTSRETQYF. The DNA of the CDR3 is TGTGCCAGCAGCCAACGGACTAGCAGGGAGACCCAGTACTTC.

The V and J genes are TRBV5-1 and TRBJ1-1; possible D gene TRBD1, 6 bases. V lost 3 bases and J 1 base, leaving 25 bases between the germline ends. The CDR3 length is 19 residues. Germline V lookup: CDR1 SGHRS, CDR2 YFSETQ. The CDR3 loop is CASSSSWFRGGFKNTEAFF. DNA for the CDR3: TGCGCCAGCAGCTCCTCTTGGTTCAGGGGTGGTTTTAAGAACACTGAAGCTTTCTTT.